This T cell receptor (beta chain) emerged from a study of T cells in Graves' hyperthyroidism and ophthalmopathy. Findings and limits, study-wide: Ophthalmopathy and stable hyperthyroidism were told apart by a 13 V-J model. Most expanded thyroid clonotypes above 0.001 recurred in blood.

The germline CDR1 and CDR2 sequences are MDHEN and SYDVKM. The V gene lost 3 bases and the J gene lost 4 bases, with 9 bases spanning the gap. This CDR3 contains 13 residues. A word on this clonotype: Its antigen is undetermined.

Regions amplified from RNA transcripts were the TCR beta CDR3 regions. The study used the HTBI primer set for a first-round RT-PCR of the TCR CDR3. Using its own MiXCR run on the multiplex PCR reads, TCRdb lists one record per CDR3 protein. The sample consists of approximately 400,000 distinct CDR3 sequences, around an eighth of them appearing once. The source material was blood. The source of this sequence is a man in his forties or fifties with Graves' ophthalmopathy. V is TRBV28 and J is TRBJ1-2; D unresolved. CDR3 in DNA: TGTGCCAGCAGTTTTTTCCGGGGCTATGGCTACACCTTC. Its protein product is CASSFFRGYGYTF.